These T cell receptor beta chains were read from a single sample in a study of blood T cell repertoires in COVID-19. The protocol was immunoSEQ multiplex PCR, while the TCRdb copy is restricted to in-frame clones and leaves out a portion. In the table there are about 290,000 clones, around 81% of which are singletons. The specimen sequenced was peripheral blood. Receptors originate from a woman aged 50 to 60 with active or convalescent COVID-19. The CDR3 runs from the conserved cysteine through the conserved F or W.

>TRBV20-1|TRBJ2-5
CSASRPGFQETQYF
>TRBV28|TRBJ1-6
CASSDYDRGLLHF
>TRBV28|TRBJ2-1
CASSIVRGRNEQFF
>TRBV2|TRBJ2-6
CASSLQGSGANVLTF
>TRBV19|TRBJ1-5
CASSIDRGYNQPQHF
>TRBV24-1|TRBJ1-5
CATSEGYNQPQHF
>TRBV7-2|TRBJ2-1
CASSLETFNEQFF
>TRBV6-5|TRBJ2-1
CASNSIRGAEQFF
>TRBV6-1|TRBJ1-5
CASSEDGNRANQPQHF
>TRBV11-2|TRBJ1-1
CASSLLSMNTEAFF
>TRBV5-5|TRBJ2-7
CASRRQATYEQYF
>TRBV10-3|TRBJ1-1
CAISESRGVNTEAFF
>TRBV29-1|TRBJ1-1
CSAAGPRDTEAFF
>TRBV20-1|TRBJ2-1
CSASYSGAYNEQFF
>TRBV7-9|TRBJ2-7
CASSLGAGGRGVDEQYF
>TRBV30|TRBJ1-1
CAWKTGAETTEAFF
>TRBV11-2|TRBJ1-2
CASNAGGGYGYTF
>TRBV5-4|TRBJ2-1
CASSLGFQTGYNEQFF
>TRBV28|TRBJ2-3
CASSLRFWRERSTDTQYF
>TRBV27|TRBJ2-5
CASTPGVEEREGLLETQYF
>TRBV5-6|TRBJ2-1
CASSLWVGSSGNEQFF
>TRBV29-1|TRBJ1-1
CSAAPGWAMNTEAFF
>TRBV7-3|TRBJ2-1
CASSLLRGSSYNEQFF
>TRBV28|TRBJ1-4
CASSLLTGSGEKLFF
>TRBV6-2/TRBV6-3|TRBJ2-1
CASSDRARASSYNEQFF
>TRBV28|TRBJ2-2
CASSLARGGTGELFF
>TRBV28|TRBJ1-1
CASSRFGGGNTEAFF
>TRBV2|TRBJ1-4
CASSQTSGVGEKLFF
>TRBV12-3/TRBV12-4|TRBJ2-3
CASSLRGTQYF
>TRBV5-1|TRBJ1-6
CASSPTEDNSPLHF